The rows below give T cell receptor beta chains drawn from one sample of a study of shared clonotypes between healthy human individuals. Clones were read by immunoSEQ multiplex PCR, and TCRdb kept only the in-frame ones, dropping some. Among some 1.5 million clones listed, 98% were seen once. Sequenced sample: naive CD4+ T cells sorted from blood. The receptors stem from a man in his thirties or forties in good health. Both conserved end residues are part of each CDR3. A D gene is named only where the DNA matches it firmly. Clone size is stated in some rows and not others, as once, few, many or a class when expanded.

clone_size	d_call	j_call	v_call	cdr3_nt	cdr3_aa
-	-	TRBJ2-5	TRBV7-9	TGTGCCAGCAGCTTAGGACAGTTACATCAAGAGACCCAGTACTTC	CASSLGQLHQETQYF
-	TRBD1	TRBJ2-7	TRBV18	TGTGCCAGCTCACCGGTCAGGGACAGCAGCTCCTACGAGCAGTACTTC	CASSPVRDSSSYEQYF
once	-	TRBJ1-1	TRBV6-6	TGTGCCAGCAGTTACCGGGTGGGGGGCGTCACTGAAGCTTTCTTT	CASSYRVGGVTEAFF
-	TRBD2	TRBJ2-1	TRBV9	TGTGCCAGCAGCGTAGGCGGCGGGGGTAGCGACAATGAGCAGTTCTTC	CASSVGGGGSDNEQFF
-	-	TRBJ2-3	TRBV19	TGTGCCAGTAGTATAGCGAGATGGGATACGCAGTATTTT	CASSIARWDTQYF
-	-	TRBJ1-5	TRBV6-1	TGTGCCAGCAGTGAAGAACAGGTGGATTATTATAGCAATCAGCCCCAGCATTTT	CASSEEQVDYYSNQPQHF
-	-	TRBJ2-7	TRBV5-1	TGCGCCAGCAGCCCGACAGCCGCTTTCGAGCAGTACTTC	CASSPTAAFEQYF
-	-	TRBJ2-2	TRBV6-5	TGTGCCAGCCGTCGCGAGACCGGGGAGCTGTTTTTT	CASRRETGELFF
-	TRBD1	TRBJ1-2	TRBV18	TGTGCCAGCTCACCAGCGTTTTCGGGATCCACAGGGGCCTATGGCTACACCTTC	CASSPAFSGSTGAYGYTF
-	TRBD1	TRBJ1-4	TRBV10-2	TGCGCCACCCGGGACAGGGGGACTCATAATGAAAAACTGTTTTTT	CATRDRGTHNEKLFF
-	-	TRBJ2-2	TRBV7-2	TGTGCCAGCAGCTTAGGGGACCCCTACACCGGGGAGCTGTTTTTT	CASSLGDPYTGELFF
-	-	TRBJ2-7	TRBV6-1	TGTGCCAGCAGTCTTGCAGGGCCCCTCTACGAGCAGTACTTC	CASSLAGPLYEQYF
-	-	TRBJ2-2	TRBV29-1	TGCAGCGTTTTCAGGGCCACCGGGGAGCTGTTTTTT	CSVFRATGELFF
-	-	TRBJ2-6	TRBV28	TGTGCCACCAGGGCATCTGGGGCCAACGTCCTGACTTTC	CATRASGANVLTF
-	-	TRBJ2-6	TRBV10-3	TGTGCCATCAGTGTTGTGGGGTCTGGGGCCAACGTCCTGACTTTC	CAISVVGSGANVLTF
-	TRBD1	TRBJ2-3	TRBV14	TGTGCCAGCAGCCAAGACAGGGGGCGCCGAGCAGATACGCAGTATTTT	CASSQDRGRRADTQYF
-	TRBD1	TRBJ1-1	TRBV18	TGTGCCAGCTCACCCCTGGGACAGACGAACACTGAAGCTTTCTTT	CASSPLGQTNTEAFF
-	TRBD1	TRBJ2-7	TRBV28	TGTGCCAGCAGTCCGATGACAGGGCGAGAATCCTACGAGCAGTACTTC	CASSPMTGRESYEQYF
-	TRBD2	TRBJ2-5	TRBV29-1	TGCAGCGTGGGGTTTGGGGGAGGGCAAGAGACCCAGTACTTC	CSVGFGGGQETQYF
-	TRBD1	TRBJ1-1	TRBV5-1	TGCGCCAGCATCCCTCCAGGGGGGGGCACTGAAGCTTTCTTT	CASIPPGGGTEAFF
once	-	TRBJ2-5	TRBV5-1	TGCGCCAGCAGCTGGGCGGTGAACCAAGAGACCCAGTACTTC	CASSWAVNQETQYF
-	TRBD2	TRBJ2-7	TRBV15	TGTGCCACCAGCAGAGATCTAGCGGGAGGGCCTGGTCTTACTGACGAGCAGTACTTC	CATSRDLAGGPGLTDEQYF
-	TRBD2	TRBJ2-1	TRBV2	TGTGCCAACCACAAGGACTCGGGACTAGCTCAGTTCTTC	CANHKDSGLAQFF